These 21 T cell receptor beta chains were all obtained from the same sample, sequenced in a study of T cell repertoires in cytomegalovirus infection. TCRdb reprocessed the reads with MiXCR, giving one entry per CDR3 protein. This sample carries 550,000 to 700,000 distinct CDR3 sequences, roughly 42% of them seen once, and the ten largest clones take 48%. Their antigen targets remain unknown. Source: cultured PBMCs, taken from culture after CMV antigen stimulation. The source is a human donor in good health (CMV status not recorded). Some clones in this sample may be carry-over from other donors' samples.

The CDR3, as DNA: TGTGCCAGCAGACGGTTCGCGGGGAGGGATGAAAAACTGTTTTTT. It yields the protein CASRRFAGRDEKLFF. This chain joins TRBV28 and TRBJ1-4; D call uncertain. The CDR3 consists of 15 residues. V was trimmed by 6 bases and J by 6 bases, leaving 17 bases between them. The V gene's germline CDR1 is MDHEN and CDR2 SYDVKM.

V gene TRBV7-9 combines with J gene TRBJ1-6; D remains ambiguous. Germline CDR1 SEHNR, CDR2 FQNEAQ (reference sequence). Deletions cut 5 bases from V and 0 bases from J, with 8 bases between. The CDR3 sequence is 15 residues long. CDR3 amino acids: CASSRTDSYNSPLHF. The CDR3 DNA reads as TGTGCCAGCAGCCGGACGGACTCCTATAATTCACCCCTCCACTTT.

V gene TRBV7-4 combines with J gene TRBJ2-7; 7 bases align to TRBD2. The CDR3 spans 17 residues. Germline trimming cut 4 bases from V and 0 bases from J; bases unmatched to any gene: 12. Germline-derived CDR1 and CDR2 are SGHVT and SQSDAQ. CDR3 sequence reads: CASSSPSGGVSSYEQYF. The CDR3 nucleotides read TGTGCCAGCAGCTCACCCTCTGGGGGGGTAAGCTCCTACGAGCAGTACTTC.

The chain has TRBV12-3 or TRBV12-4 and TRBJ2-7; TRBD1 matches at 8 bases. The CDR3 runs 16 residues. The junction had 9 bases not matched to a gene; V was cut back by 5 bases and J by 0 bases. CDR3: CASSKPTGADSYEQYF. As DNA, the CDR3 is TGTGCCAGCAGTAAACCGACAGGGGCCGACTCCTACGAGCAGTACTTC.

This clonotype was observed a few times. V and J are TRBV7-2 and TRBJ2-1; TRBD2 aligns across 10 bases. Germline assignment: CDR1 SGHTA and CDR2 FQGNSA. The CDR3 loop spans 16 amino acids. Trimming cost V 4 bases and J 8 bases; bases outside gene matches: 11. The CDR3 nucleotides are TGTGCCAGCAGCTCGGTAGCGGGGGGCCTCCGGGATGAGCAGTTCTTC. Translated: CASSSVAGGLRDEQFF.

The V and J genes are TRBV18 and TRBJ1-2; no clear D. The CDR3 has 15 residues. CDR1 is KGHSH, CDR2 LQKENI, per germline. The ends were cut back, 0 bases at V and 2 bases at J, with 10 bases in the middle. CDR3 sequence reads: CASSPPSRGNYGYTF. The CDR3 DNA is TGTGCCAGCTCACCACCTAGTCGAGGGAACTATGGCTACACCTTC.

This chain joins TRBV6-6 and TRBJ1-5; 7 bases are shared with TRBD1. Germline CDR1 is MNHNY and CDR2 is SVGAGI (reference sequence). The CDR3 runs 15 residues. The V and J ends lost 5 bases and 3 bases, in that order; junction bases with no gene match: 7. In DNA form, the CDR3 reads TGTGCCAGCAGTCACCAGGGGGTGAACAATCAGCCCCAGCATTTT. Encoded protein: CASSHQGVNNQPQHF.

J is TRBJ1-6 and V is TRBV4-1; D is undetermined. Trimming left V 1 base short and J 7 bases short, with 8 bases between. CDR3 size: 14 residues. Germline V gene sequence: CDR1 MGHRA, CDR2 YSYEKL. The CDR3 is CASSQGPRNSPLHF. CDR3 DNA sequence: TGCGCCAGCAGCCAAGGCCCCCGCAATTCACCCCTCCACTTT.

The chain recombines TRBV18 with TRBJ1-4; a weak D match, TRBD1 (5 bases). Germline CDR1 is KGHSH and CDR2 is LQKENI. Trimming left V 6 bases short and J 1 base short, with 18 bases between. The CDR3 extends over 17 amino acids. The CDR3 region has the DNA TGTGCCAGCTCTCAGGGAGTCGGACGCGGAACTAATGAAAAACTGTTTTTT. Translation: CASSQGVGRGTNEKLFF.

This clonotype was seen more than once but under ten times. The DNA of the CDR3 is TGTGCCAGCAGCTTCCGACGGGGGGGTAGTTATCGTGCGCAGTTCTTC. The encoded protein is CASSFRRGGSYRAQFF. The rearrangement joins TRBV7-2 to TRBJ2-1, with TRBD2 identical over 8 bases. The CDR3 loop spans 16 amino acids. Germline V CDR1 and CDR2: SGHTA, FQGNSA. J was trimmed by 12 bases and V by 3 bases; bases with no gene match: 16.

V and J are TRBV29-1 and TRBJ2-7, with TRBD1 as a possible D gene (5 bases). This CDR3 has 12 amino acids. Between the trimmed V and J ends, which lost 3 bases and 5 bases, there was a span of 11 bases. The germline gives CDR1 SQVTM, CDR2 ANQGSEA. The CDR3 DNA follows: TGCAGCGTTGATAGGGGTCCGGACGAGCAGTACTTC. Translating it yields CSVDRGPDEQYF.

The V call is TRBV27, the J call TRBJ1-6; no definite D call. This CDR3 is built from 15 residues. The germline gives CDR1 MNHEY, CDR2 SMNVEV (reference sequence). The germline V and J ends were trimmed by 1 base and 1 base, with 5 bases remaining between them. CDR3 amino acids: CASSLFVSYNSPLHF. The CDR3 DNA sequence: TGTGCCAGCAGTTTATTCGTGTCCTATAATTCACCCCTCCACTTT.

Only a few counts were recorded for this clonotype. J is TRBJ2-7 and V is TRBV7-6; D gene unclear. This CDR3 contains 13 residues. CDR1 is SGHVS, CDR2 FNYEAQ, per germline. The V end lost 6 bases, the J end lost 3 bases, and 12 bases lay between the germline ends. CDR3 nucleotides: TGTGCCAGCAGGTCGAAGGAGAGCTACGAGCAGTACTTC. It encodes CASRSKESYEQYF.

V usage is TRBV4-2 and J usage is TRBJ1-5; no firm D call. CDR3 length: 14 residues. With 3 bases removed from V and 6 bases from J, the gap between germline ends came to 12 bases. Germline CDR1 is LGHNA and CDR2 is YNFKEQ. CDR3 amino acids: CASSHRVWVQPQHF. The CDR3 DNA follows: TGTGCCAGCAGCCATAGGGTTTGGGTTCAGCCCCAGCATTTT.

This clonotype has only a few counts. The V gene is TRBV12-3 or TRBV12-4, the J gene TRBJ2-1, with 9 positions matching TRBD2. J gave up 7 bases and V 5 bases, and 9 bases lay outside the gene matches. The CDR3 consists of 15 residues. The CDR3 nucleotides are TGTGCCAGCAGTCCAGCGGGACTAGCTGGGAATGAGCAGTTCTTC. It codes for CASSPAGLAGNEQFF.

The V call is TRBV10-2, the J call TRBJ2-7, with 9 bases lining up with TRBD2. Germline lookup yields CDR1 WSHSY and CDR2 SAAADI. V shed 6 bases, J shed 3 bases, and the junction held 9 bases outside the gene matches. The CDR3 runs 15 residues. CDR3 in amino acids: CASRRGTSTIYEQYF. CDR3 in DNA: TGCGCCAGCAGGAGGGGGACTAGCACTATCTACGAGCAGTACTTC.

This clonotype was detected a few times. The V and J genes are TRBV7-2 and TRBJ1-1; 10 positions agree with TRBD1. This CDR3 spans 14 amino acids. V lost 6 bases to trimming and J lost 4 bases; unmatched junction nucleotides: 5. The germline CDR1 and CDR2 sequences are SGHTA and FQGNSA. In nucleotides, the CDR3 is TGTGCCAGCAGATCCGGGACAGGGGTCACTGAAGCTTTCTTT. This encodes CASRSGTGVTEAFF.

This chain links TRBV5-1 with TRBJ2-7, with D tentatively TRBD1 (5 bases). Trimming stripped 5 bases from V and 2 bases from J, with 14 bases between. The CDR3 runs 14 residues. Germline lookup yields CDR1 SGHRS and CDR2 YFSETQ. The CDR3 here is CASSEDPGPYEQYF. CDR3 coding DNA: TGCGCCAGCAGTGAGGACCCAGGGCCCTACGAGCAGTACTTC.

This chain links TRBV19 with TRBJ2-1; TRBD2 agrees at 13 bases. This CDR3 contains 16 residues. CDR1 is LNHDA and CDR2 is SQIVND in the germline V gene (reference sequence). Trimming took 8 bases from V and 4 from J; bases not matched to a gene: 8. CDR3 DNA: TGTGCCAGTTCTACTAGCGGGAGGGCCGGTTACAATGAGCAGTTCTTC. It specifies CASSTSGRAGYNEQFF.

The sample holds a few counts of this clonotype. CDR3 DNA sequence: TGTGCCAGCCGTCCAAGTTTCTTGCGCTTAGACGAGCAGTACTTC. This sequence encodes CASRPSFLRLDEQYF. The chain has TRBV2 and TRBJ2-7; D not resolved. Germline CDR1 SNHLY, CDR2 FYNNEI. V lost 8 bases and J 5 bases, leaving 22 bases between the germline ends. The CDR3 spans 15 residues.

This clonotype was counted a few times. The chain employs TRBV12-3 or TRBV12-4 and TRBJ1-3; D gene ambiguous. This CDR3 has 15 amino acids. The V end lost 7 bases, the J end lost 0 bases, and 13 bases lay between the germline ends. CDR3 residues: CASTPGGNSGNTIYF. The CDR3 DNA is TGTGCCAGCACCCCAGGCGGTAACTCTGGAAACACCATATATTTT.